The 14 T cell receptor beta chains below come from one sample, sequenced in a study of human T cells and chemical hapten exposure. The time point: patch test 1, 2 weeks after DPC sensitization. Regarding treatment: therapeutic diphenylcyclopropenone sensitization with weekly scalp DPC. TCRdb reprocessed the RACE reads with MiXCR, giving one entry per CDR3 protein. The sample carries about 56,000 distinct CDR3 sequences, approximately 9.3% recorded once. The sample was whole blood, taken in connection with sensitization to the hapten diphenylcyclopropenone (DPC). These receptors all stem from a woman between 40 and 55 years old with alopecia areata. Some clones in this sample may be carry-over from other donors' samples.

V gene TRBV3-1 combines with J gene TRBJ1-6; D gene uncertain. V lost 10 bases, J lost 5 bases, and 12 bases lay in between. The CDR3 is 13 amino acids. Germline V gene data show CDR1 as LGHDT and CDR2 as YNNKEL (reference sequence). The CDR3 coding sequence is TGTGCCACCTCTTACGGCGATAATTCACCCCTCCACTTT. It codes for CATSYGDNSPLHF.

In its sample, this clonotype ranks as medium-sized. The J gene is TRBJ2-2, the V gene TRBV7-9; 12 bases agree with TRBD2. Germline CDR1 SEHNR, CDR2 FQNEAQ (reference sequence). The ends lost 4 bases at V and 5 bases at J; junction bases unmatched: 5. The CDR3 loop spans 16 amino acids. The CDR3 loop is CASSSGLAGTTGELFF. The CDR3 coding sequence is TGTGCCAGCAGCTCCGGACTAGCGGGAACGACCGGGGAGCTGTTTTTT.

V and J are TRBV18 and TRBJ2-7; 8 nucleotides align to TRBD1. Trimming cost V 5 bases and J 4 bases; bases outside gene matches: 7. This CDR3 region has 14 residues. Germline V gene sequence: CDR1 KGHSH, CDR2 LQKENI. The CDR3 DNA reads as TGTGCCAGCTCAAGGACAGGGTTCGGGTACGAGCAGTACTTC. Its translation is CASSRTGFGYEQYF.

This clonotype was found many times. The chain is built from TRBV6-6 and TRBJ2-6, with 10 bases that match TRBD1. V trimming: 0 bases; J trimming: 3 bases; junction bases outside the gene matches: 8. The CDR3 has 19 amino acids. Germline V CDR1 and CDR2: MNHNY, SVGAGI (reference sequence). The CDR3 reads CASSYSPGQGMDGANVLTF. In DNA, the CDR3 is TGTGCCAGCAGTTACTCTCCGGGACAGGGGATGGATGGGGCCAACGTCCTGACTTTC.

This clonotype was seen only a few times. The CDR3 region has the DNA TGCAGTGCTGCCCGTGCAGGGGCCTACGAGCAGTACTTC. Residues: CSAARAGAYEQYF. V is TRBV20-1 and J is TRBJ2-7; D might be TRBD1 (6 bases). V dropped 5 bases and J dropped 2 bases, with 13 bases sitting between them. Per germline, CDR1 DFQATT and CDR2 SNEGSKA (reference sequence). The CDR3 has 13 residues.

This clonotype was recorded many times. The chain carries TRBV12-3 or TRBV12-4 and TRBJ2-7; D assignment may be TRBD1 or TRBD2 (5 bases each). CDR3 length equals 17 residues. The V end lost 0 bases, the J end lost 9 bases, and 24 bases lay between the germline ends. DNA of the CDR3: TGTGCCAGCAGTTTAGCGACGTATTCGGGAATCGGGGCGGCGCAGTACTTC. Its protein is CASSLATYSGIGAAQYF.

The gene calls are TRBV6-1 and TRBJ1-1; no firm D call. Germline V gene data show CDR1 as MNHNS and CDR2 as SASEGT. This CDR3 spans 15 amino acids. Trimming removed 5 bases from V and 4 bases from J, with 17 bases in between. The DNA for the CDR3 is TGTGCCAGCAGTCCCCTTGTGGACCTGAGCACTGAAGCTTTCTTT. Amino acid sequence: CASSPLVDLSTEAFF.

This clonotype was seen at least ten times. The chain joins TRBV7-2 to TRBJ2-1; maybe TRBD2 (5 bases). Trimming pared 0 bases from V and 2 bases from J, leaving 11 bases between. The CDR3 loop spans 16 amino acids. Germline V gives CDR1 SGHTA, CDR2 FQGNSA. The CDR3 nucleotides are TGTGCCAGCAGCTTAGCGGTAGCTAGCACCTACAATGAGCAGTTCTTC. It specifies CASSLAVASTYNEQFF.

This clonotype was counted ten times or more. The J gene is TRBJ1-5, the V gene TRBV4-3; no reliable D call. This CDR3 region has 14 residues. The V gene lost 0 bases and the J gene lost 4 bases, with 7 bases spanning the gap. Germline V CDR1 and CDR2: LGHNA, YSLEER. The CDR3: CASSQDRQNQPQHF. The DNA of the CDR3 is TGCGCCAGCAGCCAAGACCGCCAAAATCAGCCCCAGCATTTT.

This clonotype was counted at least ten times. This sequence joins TRBV28 and TRBJ1-5, with D unclear. CDR1 and CDR2 from the germline V gene are MDHEN and SYDVKM. The V end was cut by 4 bases, the J end by 6 bases, with 13 bases between. This CDR3 is 14 amino acids long. In nucleotides, the CDR3 is TGTGCCAGCAGTTCCCGATTACCGCTTCAGCCCCAGCATTTT. This translates into CASSSRLPLQPQHF.

Ten or more counts support this clonotype. In nucleotides, the CDR3 is TGTGCCAGCAGTTACGTGGCCACCGGGGAGCTGTTTTTT. It is translated as CASSYVATGELFF. This chain connects TRBV6-5 to TRBJ2-2, with D hard to call. CDR1 is MNHEY, CDR2 SVGAGI, per germline. V dropped 2 bases and J dropped 4 bases, with 5 bases sitting between them. The CDR3 contains 13 residues.

The table lists this clonotype with many counts. The gene calls are TRBV9 and TRBJ2-5; D gene ambiguous. Germline values: CDR1 SGDLS, CDR2 YYNGEE. V dropped 0 bases and J dropped 4 bases, with 7 bases sitting between them. The CDR3 contains 13 residues. The CDR3 reads CASSVGARETQYF. In DNA, the CDR3 is TGTGCCAGCAGCGTAGGGGCCAGAGAGACCCAGTACTTC.

This clonotype was observed at least ten times. The CDR3 reads CSVDQGAGGYGYTF. The DNA for the CDR3 is TGCAGCGTGGATCAAGGGGCCGGGGGCTATGGCTACACCTTC. V and J are TRBV29-1 and TRBJ1-2; weak D call: TRBD1 (5 bases). CDR1 is SQVTM and CDR2 is ANQGSEA in the germline V gene. This CDR3 has 14 residues. V was clipped by 6 bases and J by 4 bases, with 18 bases between them.

This clonotype was counted at least ten times. This chain joins TRBV11-2 and TRBJ1-1; D ambiguous. Germline loops: CDR1 SGHAT, CDR2 FQNNGV. The CDR3 sequence is 16 residues long. Trimming shortened V by 2 bases and J by 4 bases, and 17 bases separated the two germline ends. The CDR3 DNA sequence: TGTGCCAGCAGCTTAAGGACGGCACCCCTTGCCACTGAAGCTTTCTTT. It specifies CASSLRTAPLATEAFF.